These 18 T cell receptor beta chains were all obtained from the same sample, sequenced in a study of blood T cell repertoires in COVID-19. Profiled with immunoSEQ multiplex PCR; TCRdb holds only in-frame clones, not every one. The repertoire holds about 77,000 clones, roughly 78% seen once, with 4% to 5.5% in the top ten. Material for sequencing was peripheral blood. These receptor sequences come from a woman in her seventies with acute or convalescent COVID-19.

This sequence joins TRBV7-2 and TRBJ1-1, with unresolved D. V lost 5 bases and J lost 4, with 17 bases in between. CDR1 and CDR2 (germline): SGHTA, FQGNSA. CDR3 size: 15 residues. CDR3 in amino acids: CASSPLSGASTEAFF. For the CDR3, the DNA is TGTGCCAGCAGCCCGCTAAGCGGAGCCAGCACTGAAGCTTTCTTT.

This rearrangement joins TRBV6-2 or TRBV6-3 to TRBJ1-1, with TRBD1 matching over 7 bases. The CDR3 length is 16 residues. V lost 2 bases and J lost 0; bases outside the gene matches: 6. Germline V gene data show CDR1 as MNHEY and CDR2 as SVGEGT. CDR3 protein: CASSYMGDRLNTEAFF. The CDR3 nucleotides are TGTGCCAGCAGTTACATGGGGGACAGATTGAACACTGAAGCTTTCTTT.

CDR3 sequence (DNA): TGTGCCAGCAGCTTGGGACTAGCGGGGGATGAGCAGTTCTTC. This sequence encodes CASSLGLAGDEQFF. The J gene is TRBJ2-1, the V gene TRBV7-3; 14 nucleotides agree with TRBD2. Trimming took 3 bases from V and 8 from J; bases not matched to a gene: 0. The CDR3 runs 14 residues. Germline V gene sequence: CDR1 SGHTA, CDR2 FQGTGA. Supplemented by reference TRBV7-3 and TRBJ2-1, the full variable domain reads GAGVSQTPSNKVTEKGKYVELRCDPISGHTALYWYRQSLGQGPEFLIYFQGTGAADDSGLPNDRFFAVRPEGSVSTLKIQRTERGDSAVYLCASSLGLAGDEQFFGPGTRLTVL.

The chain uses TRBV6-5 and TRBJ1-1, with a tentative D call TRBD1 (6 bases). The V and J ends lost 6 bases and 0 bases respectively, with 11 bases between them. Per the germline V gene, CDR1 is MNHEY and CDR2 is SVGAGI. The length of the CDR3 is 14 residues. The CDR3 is CASSLGQMNTEAFF. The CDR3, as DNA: TGTGCCAGCAGCCTCGGACAGATGAACACTGAAGCTTTCTTT.

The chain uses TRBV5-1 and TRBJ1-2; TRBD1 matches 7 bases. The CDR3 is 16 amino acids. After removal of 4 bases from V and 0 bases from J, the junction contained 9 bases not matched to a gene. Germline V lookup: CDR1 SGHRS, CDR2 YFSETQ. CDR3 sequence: CASSPGDSLANYGYTF. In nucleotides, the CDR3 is TGCGCCAGCAGCCCTGGGGACAGCTTAGCTAACTATGGCTACACCTTC.

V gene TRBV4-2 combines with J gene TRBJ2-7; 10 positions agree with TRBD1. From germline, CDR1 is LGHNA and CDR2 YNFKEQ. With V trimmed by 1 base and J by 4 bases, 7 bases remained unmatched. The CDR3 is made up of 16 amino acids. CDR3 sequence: CASSQVSRQGAYEQYF. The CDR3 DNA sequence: TGTGCCAGCAGCCAAGTTTCGAGACAGGGGGCTTACGAGCAGTACTTC.

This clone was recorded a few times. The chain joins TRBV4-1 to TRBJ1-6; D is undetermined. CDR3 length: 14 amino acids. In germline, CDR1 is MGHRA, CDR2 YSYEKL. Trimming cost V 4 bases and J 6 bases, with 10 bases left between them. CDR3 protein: CASSLPGGNSPLHF. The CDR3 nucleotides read TGCGCCAGCAGCCTCCCAGGTGGTAATTCACCCCTCCACTTT.

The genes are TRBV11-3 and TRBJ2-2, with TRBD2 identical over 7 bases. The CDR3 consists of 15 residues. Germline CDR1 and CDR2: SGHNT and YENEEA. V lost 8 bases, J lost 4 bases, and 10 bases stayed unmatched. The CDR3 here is CASAPGGRSTGELFF. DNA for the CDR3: TGTGCCAGCGCCCCGGGGGGACGGAGCACCGGGGAGCTGTTTTTT.

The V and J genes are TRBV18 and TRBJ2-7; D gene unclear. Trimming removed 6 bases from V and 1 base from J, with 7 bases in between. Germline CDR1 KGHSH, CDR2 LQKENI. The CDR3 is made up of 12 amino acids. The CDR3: CASSPESYEQYF. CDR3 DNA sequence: TGTGCCAGCTCCCCCGAGTCCTACGAGCAGTACTTC.

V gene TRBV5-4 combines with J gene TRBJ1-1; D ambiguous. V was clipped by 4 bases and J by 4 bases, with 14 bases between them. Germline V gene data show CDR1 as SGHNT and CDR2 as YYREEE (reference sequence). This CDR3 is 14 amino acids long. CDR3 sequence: CASSPRRGSTEAFF. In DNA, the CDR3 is TGTGCCAGCAGCCCCCGAAGAGGATCCACTGAAGCTTTCTTT.

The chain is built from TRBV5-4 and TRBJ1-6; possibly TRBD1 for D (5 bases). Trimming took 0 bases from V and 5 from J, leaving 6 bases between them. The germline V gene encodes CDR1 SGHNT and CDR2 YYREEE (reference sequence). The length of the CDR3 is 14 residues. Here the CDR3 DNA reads TGTGCCAGCAGCTTGGACAGGAATAATTCACCCCTCCACTTT. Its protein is CASSLDRNNSPLHF.

CDR3 sequence (DNA): TGTGCCAGCAGCTTCCAAGGGGTGTACGAGCAGTACTTC. This codes for CASSFQGVYEQYF. The rearrangement joins TRBV5-4 to TRBJ2-7; tentatively, D is TRBD1 (5 bases). Trimming took off 2 bases at V and 4 bases at J, with 10 bases between the two ends. This CDR3 has 13 amino acids. Looked up from germline, CDR1 is SGHNT and CDR2 is YYREEE (reference sequence).

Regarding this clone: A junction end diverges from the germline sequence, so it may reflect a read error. The CDR3 loop is CASSPTEAKYGYTF. In DNA, the CDR3 is TGCGCCAGCAGCCCTACTGAAGCTAAGTATGGCTACACCTTC. The chain employs TRBV4-3 and TRBJ1-2; D call uncertain. This CDR3 has 14 amino acids. Germline V gives CDR1 LGHNA, CDR2 YSLEER.

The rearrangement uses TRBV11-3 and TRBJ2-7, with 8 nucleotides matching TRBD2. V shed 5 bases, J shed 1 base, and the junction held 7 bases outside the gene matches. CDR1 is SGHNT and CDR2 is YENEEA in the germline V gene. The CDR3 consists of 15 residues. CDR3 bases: TGTGCCAGCAGCCCCGGGATAGCGGGATCCTACGAGCAGTACTTC. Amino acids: CASSPGIAGSYEQYF.

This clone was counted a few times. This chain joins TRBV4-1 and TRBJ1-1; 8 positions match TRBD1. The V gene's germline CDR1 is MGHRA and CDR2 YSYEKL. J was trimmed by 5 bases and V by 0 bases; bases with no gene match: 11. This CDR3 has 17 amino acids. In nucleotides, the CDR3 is TGCGCCAGCAGCCAAGATCGGCAGGGGGCAAGTAGAACTGAAGCTTTCTTT. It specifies CASSQDRQGASRTEAFF.

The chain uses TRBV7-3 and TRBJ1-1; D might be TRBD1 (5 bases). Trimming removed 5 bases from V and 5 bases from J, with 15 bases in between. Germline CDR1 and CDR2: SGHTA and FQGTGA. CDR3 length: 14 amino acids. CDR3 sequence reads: CASSLQTVGTEAFF. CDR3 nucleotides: TGTGCCAGCAGCCTCCAGACAGTGGGGACTGAAGCTTTCTTT.

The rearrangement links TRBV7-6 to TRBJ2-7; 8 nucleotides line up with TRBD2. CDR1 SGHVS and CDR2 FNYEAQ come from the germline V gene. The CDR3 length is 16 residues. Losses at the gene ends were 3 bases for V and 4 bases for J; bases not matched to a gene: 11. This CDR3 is CASSFGPGGGVYEQYF. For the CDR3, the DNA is TGTGCCAGCAGCTTTGGTCCCGGGGGGGGCGTGTACGAGCAGTACTTC.

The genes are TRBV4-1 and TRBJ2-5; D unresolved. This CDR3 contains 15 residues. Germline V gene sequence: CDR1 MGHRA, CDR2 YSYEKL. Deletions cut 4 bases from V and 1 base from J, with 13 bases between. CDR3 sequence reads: CASSPLVSSQETQYF. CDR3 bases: TGCGCCAGCAGCCCCCTAGTGAGTAGCCAAGAGACCCAGTACTTC.